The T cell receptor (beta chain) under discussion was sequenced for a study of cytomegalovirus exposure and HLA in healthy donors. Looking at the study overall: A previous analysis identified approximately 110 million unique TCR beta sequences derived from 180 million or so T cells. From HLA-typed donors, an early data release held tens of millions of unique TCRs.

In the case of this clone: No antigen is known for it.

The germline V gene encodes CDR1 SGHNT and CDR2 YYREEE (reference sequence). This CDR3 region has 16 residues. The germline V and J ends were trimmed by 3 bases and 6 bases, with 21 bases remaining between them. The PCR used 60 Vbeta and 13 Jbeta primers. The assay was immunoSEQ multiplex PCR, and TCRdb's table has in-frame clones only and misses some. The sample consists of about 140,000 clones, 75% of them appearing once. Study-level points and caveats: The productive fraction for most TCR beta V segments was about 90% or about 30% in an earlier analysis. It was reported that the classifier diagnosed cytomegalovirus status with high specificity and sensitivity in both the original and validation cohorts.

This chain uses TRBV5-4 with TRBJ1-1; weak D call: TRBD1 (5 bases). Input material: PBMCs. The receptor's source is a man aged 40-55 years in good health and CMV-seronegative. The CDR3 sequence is CASSSPTQGSLAEAFF. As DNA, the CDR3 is TGTGCCAGCAGCTCCCCCACTCAGGGTAGTCTCGCTGAAGCTTTCTTT.